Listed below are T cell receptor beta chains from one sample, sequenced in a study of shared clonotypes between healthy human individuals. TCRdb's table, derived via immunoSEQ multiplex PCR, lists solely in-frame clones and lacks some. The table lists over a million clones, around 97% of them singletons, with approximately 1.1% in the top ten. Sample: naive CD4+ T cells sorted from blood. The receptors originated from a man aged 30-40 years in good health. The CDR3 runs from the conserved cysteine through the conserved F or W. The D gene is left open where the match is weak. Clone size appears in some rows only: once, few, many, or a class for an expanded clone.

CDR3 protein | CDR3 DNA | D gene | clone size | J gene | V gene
CASSERQGRNEQFF | TGTGCCAGCAGCGAAAGACAGGGTAGGAATGAGCAGTTCTTC | TRBD1 | once | TRBJ2-1 | TRBV7-3
CASSLGQGPEGFVTNEKLFF | TGCGCCAGCAGCTTGGGACAGGGGCCGGAGGGTTTCGTAACTAATGAAAAACTGTTTTTT | TRBD1 | NA | TRBJ1-4 | TRBV5-1
CASSLLSGGNNEQFF | TGTGCCAGCAGCTTATTGTCGGGAGGGAACAATGAGCAGTTCTTC | TRBD2 | NA | TRBJ2-1 | TRBV7-3
CASSYEDTGELFF | TGTGCCAGCAGTTACGAGGACACCGGGGAGCTGTTTTTT | NA | once | TRBJ2-2 | TRBV6-5
CASSYQTSYNEQFF | TGCGCCAGCAGCTACCAGACCTCCTACAATGAGCAGTTCTTC | NA | NA | TRBJ2-1 | TRBV4-3
CASSFRDSGYTF | TGTGCCAGCAGCTTTCGAGACTCGGGATACACCTTC | NA | NA | TRBJ1-2 | TRBV7-6
CASTMGPGAWGNTIYF | TGTGCCAGTACTATGGGACCAGGGGCATGGGGAAACACCATATATTTT | NA | NA | TRBJ1-3 | TRBV5-4
CASSRARRYTF | TGTGCCAGTAGTAGGGCCCGGCGTTACACCTTC | NA | NA | TRBJ1-2 | TRBV19
CASSSGQGSTGELFF | TGTGCCAGCAGCTCCGGACAGGGAAGCACCGGGGAGCTGTTTTTT | TRBD1 | NA | TRBJ2-2 | TRBV7-9
CASSLALGSSYEQYF | TGTGCCAGCAGCTTAGCATTGGGGAGCTCCTACGAGCAGTACTTC | NA | NA | TRBJ2-7 | TRBV7-2
CASSLLKTYEQYF | TGTGCCAGCAGCTTACTTAAGACCTACGAGCAGTACTTC | NA | once | TRBJ2-7 | TRBV11-2
CASSTRLVSIHEQYF | TGTGCCAGTAGTACCCGACTAGTATCTATCCACGAGCAGTACTTC | NA | NA | TRBJ2-7 | TRBV19
CASSPHGGGAFF | TGTGCCAGCAGTCCTCATGGGGGAGGAGCTTTCTTT | NA | NA | TRBJ1-1 | TRBV27
CASSFSRLTGELFF | TGTGCCAGCAGCTTTAGCAGGCTCACCGGGGAGCTGTTTTTT | NA | NA | TRBJ2-2 | TRBV7-9
CASSYRSGELFF | TGTGCCAGCAGTTACCGTTCCGGGGAACTGTTTTTT | NA | once | TRBJ1-4 | TRBV6-5
CASSTGTLQAGELFF | TGTGCCAGCAGTACGGGAACACTACAAGCCGGGGAGCTGTTTTTT | NA | NA | TRBJ2-2 | TRBV5-4
CASSRTAGAGTEAFF | TGTGCCAGCAGCCGTACGGCAGGGGCGGGCACTGAAGCTTTCTTT | NA | NA | TRBJ1-1 | TRBV27
CASSLLGLGYGYTF | TGTGCCAGCAGCTTACTCGGGTTGGGCTATGGCTACACCTTC | NA | NA | TRBJ1-2 | TRBV7-2
CASSLTGNTGELFF | TGTGCCAGCAGCCTAACAGGGAACACCGGGGAGCTGTTTTTT | NA | NA | TRBJ2-2 | TRBV5-5
CASSLLDGCWEQYF | TGTGCCAGCAGCCTATTAGACGGTTGTTGGGAGCAGTACTTC | NA | NA | TRBJ2-7 | TRBV5-4
CASSSSEGYNEQFF | TGTGCCAGCAGCTCTTCGGAGGGATACAATGAGCAGTTCTTC | NA | NA | TRBJ2-1 | TRBV11-2
CASSISLLTSASTDTQYF | TGTGCCAGTAGTATCTCCCTTTTGACTAGCGCTAGCACAGATACGCAGTATTTT | TRBD2 | NA | TRBJ2-3 | TRBV19
CATCRDSQETQYF | TGTGCCACCTGCCGGGACAGCCAAGAGACCCAGTACTTC | TRBD1 | once | TRBJ2-5 | TRBV9
CASSYSQQGGGYTF | TGTGCCAGCAGTTACTCCCAACAGGGGGGTGGCTACACCTTC | TRBD1 | NA | TRBJ1-2 | TRBV6-6
CASSLYQQGLAGDLFF | TGCGCCAGCAGCTTGTATCAGCAGGGACTAGCGGGAGATTTGTTCTTC | TRBD2 | NA | TRBJ2-1 | TRBV5-1
CASREGTGGFGNTEAFF | TGTGCCAGCAGAGAGGGGACAGGGGGCTTCGGGAACACTGAAGCTTTCTTT | TRBD1 | NA | TRBJ1-1 | TRBV9
CSMRGPNNEQFF | TGCTCAATGCGGGGCCCCAACAATGAGCAGTTCTTC | NA | NA | TRBJ2-1 | TRBV29-1
CASSLTFSGTGAENYGYTF | TGTGCCAGCAGCTTAACCTTTTCCGGAACAGGGGCCGAGAACTATGGCTACACCTTC | TRBD1 | NA | TRBJ1-2 | TRBV7-3
CASSRKAGSGEQYF | TGTGCCAGCAGTCGAAAGGCGGGGTCCGGCGAGCAGTACTTC | NA | NA | TRBJ2-7 | TRBV6-1
CASSPTSGHVVSYEQYF | TGTGCCAGCAGTCCTACTAGCGGCCATGTCGTATCCTACGAGCAGTACTTC | TRBD2 | NA | TRBJ2-7 | TRBV7-2
CAWSLGLDGTQYF | TGTGCCTGGAGTCTAGGACTAGATGGGACCCAGTACTTC | TRBD2 | NA | TRBJ2-5 | TRBV30
CASRRTGGDGNTIYF | TGTGCCAGCAGGAGGACAGGGGGAGATGGAAACACCATATATTTT | TRBD1 | NA | TRBJ1-3 | TRBV2
CASKEGLAGIYEQYF | TGTGCCAGCAAGGAAGGGCTAGCGGGAATCTACGAGCAGTACTTC | TRBD2 | NA | TRBJ2-7 | TRBV6-1
CASSKGTATDTQYF | TGTGCCAGTAGTAAGGGGACAGCCACAGATACGCAGTATTTT | TRBD1 | NA | TRBJ2-3 | TRBV19
CASSGAGPGYGYTF | TGTGCCAGCAGTGGGGCGGGCCCGGGCTATGGCTACACCTTC | NA | NA | TRBJ1-2 | TRBV7-3
CASSVGGLGTNYGYTF | TGTGCCAGCAGCGTGGGGGGACTTGGGACAAACTATGGCTACACCTTC | NA | NA | TRBJ1-2 | TRBV9
CASSRGPGKSTDTQYF | TGTGCCAGCAGCCGGGGTCCGGGGAAAAGCACAGATACGCAGTATTTT | NA | NA | TRBJ2-3 | TRBV5-5
CAWSVLVGLGGYTF | TGTGCCTGGAGTGTCCTGGTGGGATTGGGTGGCTACACCTTC | NA | NA | TRBJ1-2 | TRBV30
CASSLGGSGTDTQYF | TGCGCCAGCAGCTTGGGGGGTAGCGGGACCGATACGCAGTATTTT | TRBD2 | NA | TRBJ2-3 | TRBV5-1
CASSLGEYGINEQFF | TGTGCCAGCAGCTTAGGGGAGTACGGGATTAATGAGCAGTTCTTC | NA | NA | TRBJ2-1 | TRBV11-2
CATSTGLNQPQHF | TGTGCCACTTCGACAGGTCTTAATCAGCCCCAGCATTTT | NA | NA | TRBJ1-5 | TRBV19
CASSLDHNEQFF | TGTGCCAGCAGCTTGGACCACAATGAGCAGTTCTTC | NA | few | TRBJ2-1 | TRBV5-4
CASSLGPGTRGHTEQFF | TGTGCCAGCAGCCTTGGGCCTGGGACCCGTGGCCATACTGAGCAGTTCTTC | NA | NA | TRBJ2-1 | TRBV5-4
CSVDSGDTQYF | TGCAGCGTTGATTCCGGGGATACGCAGTATTTT | NA | NA | TRBJ2-3 | TRBV29-1
CASSRTSGRASYNEQFF | TGTGCCAGCAGCCGGACTAGCGGGAGGGCCTCCTACAATGAGCAGTTCTTC | TRBD2 | NA | TRBJ2-1 | TRBV7-9
CASSLIGGAETQYF | TGTGCCAGCAGCTTAATAGGGGGCGCGGAGACCCAGTACTTC | TRBD1 | NA | TRBJ2-5 | TRBV7-9
CASSLYGWRRDQPQHF | TGTGCCAGCAGCTTATACGGTTGGCGTAGGGATCAGCCCCAGCATTTT | NA | once | TRBJ1-5 | TRBV11-2
CASSRDLSSYEQYF | TGCGCCAGCAGTCGGGACCTGAGCTCCTACGAGCAGTACTTC | NA | NA | TRBJ2-7 | TRBV10-1
CASSLWGYSGRSTDTQYF | TGTGCCAGCAGTTTATGGGGATATAGCGGGCGGAGCACAGATACGCAGTATTTT | TRBD2 | NA | TRBJ2-3 | TRBV27
CASRTQDLQETQYF | TGTGCCAGCAGGACCCAGGATCTCCAAGAGACCCAGTACTTC | NA | NA | TRBJ2-5 | TRBV6-1
CASSPPLREGYEQYF | TGTGCCAGCTCACCGCCCCTCCGGGAGGGTTACGAGCAGTACTTC | TRBD2 | NA | TRBJ2-7 | TRBV18
CASRRLAGGVEQFF | TGTGCCAGCAGGCGACTAGCGGGAGGGGTTGAGCAGTTCTTC | TRBD2 | NA | TRBJ2-1 | TRBV2
CASSLTPPQASQRNEQFF | TGTGCCAGTAGTCTTACCCCCCCCCAGGCCTCTCAAAGGAATGAGCAGTTCTTC | NA | NA | TRBJ2-1 | TRBV19
CASKGTDTQYF | TGCGCCAGCAAGGGCACAGATACGCAGTATTTT | NA | NA | TRBJ2-3 | TRBV5-1